These 16 T cell receptor beta chains came from one sample sequenced in a study of shared clonotypes between healthy human individuals. TCRdb's table, derived via immunoSEQ multiplex PCR, lists solely in-frame clones and lacks some. Of roughly 760,000 clones listed, around 72% are singletons. Sequenced input: memory CD4+ T cells sorted from blood. Sample subset: CD45RA-negative fraction. Source of these receptors: a woman between 25 and 40 years old in good health.

This clone occurred once. The genes are TRBV12-5 and TRBJ1-1, with 8 positions matching TRBD1. The CDR3 totals 16 residues. The germline gives CDR1 LGHNT, CDR2 FRNRAP. With 0 bases clipped from V and 7 bases from J, the junction kept 10 bases outside the gene matches. This CDR3 is CASGLVLPGQENEAFF. As DNA, the CDR3 is TGTGCTAGTGGTTTGGTACTTCCGGGACAGGAAAATGAAGCTTTCTTT.

This chain joins TRBV28 and TRBJ2-2, with D possibly being TRBD1 (6 bases). Germline lookup yields CDR1 MDHEN and CDR2 SYDVKM. Trimming took 6 bases from V and 3 from J, leaving 20 bases between them. This CDR3 contains 17 residues. CDR3 amino acids: CASSHRVGAGDTGELFF. DNA for the CDR3: TGTGCCAGCAGCCACAGGGTGGGCGCAGGAGACACCGGGGAGCTGTTTTTT.

This rearrangement joins TRBV9 to TRBJ1-1; D is uncertain. Trimming pared 0 bases from V and 3 bases from J, leaving 6 bases between. CDR1 and CDR2 (germline): SGDLS, YYNGEE. This CDR3 has 13 residues. The CDR3 DNA sequence: TGTGCCAGCAGCGTAGTGCGTGACACTGAAGCTTTCTTT. It is translated as CASSVVRDTEAFF. Using reference TRBV9 and TRBJ1-1 for the parts outside the CDR3, the full variable domain is DSGVTQTPKHLITATGQRVTLRCSPRSGDLSVYWYQQSLDQGLQFLIQYYNGEERAKGNILERFSAQQFPDLHSELNLSSLELGDSALYFCASSVVRDTEAFFGQGTRLTVV.

On this clone itself: In the same sample, other DNA sequences code for this CDR3. The chain recombines TRBV29-1 with TRBJ1-2; no clear D gene. Trimming pared 6 bases from V and 6 bases from J, leaving 5 bases between. Per the germline V gene, CDR1 is SQVTM and CDR2 is ANQGSEA. The length of the CDR3 is 9 residues. CDR3 region: CSVGHGYTF. The CDR3 region has the DNA TGCAGCGTCGGGCATGGCTACACCTTC.

The chain carries TRBV9 and TRBJ2-5; D gene unclear. V lost 0 bases, J lost 3 bases, and 12 bases lay in between. This CDR3 is built from 15 residues. Germline CDR1 is SGDLS and CDR2 is YYNGEE. The CDR3 region has the DNA TGTGCCAGCAGCGTAGCGGGCCACTCAGAAGAGACCCAGTACTTC. Its translation is CASSVAGHSEETQYF.

The chain carries TRBV5-1 and TRBJ2-2; tentative D call: TRBD1 (6 bases). Germline-derived CDR1 and CDR2 are SGHRS and YFSETQ. This CDR3 region has 15 residues. The ends were cut back, 2 bases at V and 2 bases at J, with 10 bases in the middle. The CDR3 DNA reads as TGCGCCAGCAGCTTAGGACAGCGAAACACCGGGGAGCTGTTTTTT. Amino acid sequence: CASSLGQRNTGELFF.

The rearrangement uses TRBV28 and TRBJ2-7, with 11 bases fitting TRBD2. Trimming took 4 bases from V and 1 from J; bases not matched to a gene: 3. The CDR3 has 15 amino acids. CDR1 and CDR2 (germline): MDHEN, SYDVKM. This chain's CDR3 is CASSSASGRSYEQYF. The CDR3, as DNA: TGTGCCAGCAGTTCGGCTAGCGGGAGGTCCTACGAGCAGTACTTC.

The J gene is TRBJ2-7, the V gene TRBV9, with D maybe TRBD1 (5 bases). This CDR3 region has 15 residues. Deletions cut 0 bases from V and 5 bases from J, with 15 bases between. CDR1 and CDR2 from the germline V gene are SGDLS and YYNGEE. The CDR3 DNA sequence: TGTGCCAGCAGCGTAGGTGTACAGGTGGCCCACGAGCAGTACTTC. Amino acid sequence: CASSVGVQVAHEQYF.

The chain carries TRBV7-3 and TRBJ1-3; D gene ambiguous. The CDR3 contains 16 residues. Germline CDR1 is SGHTA and CDR2 is FQGTGA. Trimming removed 3 bases from V and 1 base from J, with 13 bases in between. The CDR3, as DNA: TGTGCCAGCAGCTTGTTCCGCGTACTATCTGGAAACACCATATATTTT. Translation gives CASSLFRVLSGNTIYF.

About this clone itself: Within the sample, other DNA sequences also encode this same CDR3. The J gene is TRBJ1-4, the V gene TRBV18; TRBD1 aligns across 7 bases. V lost 3 bases to trimming and J lost 8 bases; unmatched junction nucleotides: 3. The CDR3 is made up of 13 amino acids. CDR1 is KGHSH, CDR2 LQKENI, per germline. The CDR3 here is CASSPRTGEKLFF. In nucleotides, the CDR3 is TGTGCCAGCTCACCGCGGACAGGAGAAAAACTGTTTTTT.

This chain joins TRBV11-3 and TRBJ2-3; D remains unclear. CDR1 and CDR2 (germline): SGHNT, YENEEA. The CDR3 is 12 residues long. The germline V and J ends were trimmed by 3 bases and 5 bases, with 6 bases remaining between them. For the CDR3, the DNA is TGTGCCAGCAGCTTGGACGGAGATACGCAGTATTTT. The encoded protein is CASSLDGDTQYF.

This clone has a handful of counts. This CDR3 is also generated by other DNA sequences in the sample. The rearrangement joins TRBV20-1 to TRBJ2-7; D uncertain. The germline V gene encodes CDR1 DFQATT and CDR2 SNEGSKA (reference sequence). The CDR3 is 11 amino acids. V was pared by 0 bases and J by 3 bases, with 3 bases between. CDR3 in DNA: TGCAGTGCTAGAGATTTCTACGAGCAGTACTTC. Amino acids: CSARDFYEQYF.

This clone was observed once. The V call is TRBV28, the J call TRBJ1-2; 8 bases are shared with TRBD1. Trimming took 5 bases from V and 9 from J; bases not matched to a gene: 14. Germline V gene data show CDR1 as MDHEN and CDR2 as SYDVKM. The CDR3 length is 15 residues. CDR3 sequence: CASSGIQGDPLRYTF. As DNA, the CDR3 is TGTGCCAGCAGTGGGATACAGGGGGACCCCTTACGCTACACCTTC.

This chain links TRBV5-1 with TRBJ1-3; 12 bases match TRBD1. The CDR3 sequence is 16 residues long. The V gene end was trimmed by 4 bases and the J gene end by 2 bases; junction bases not matched to a gene: 4. Germline V gene data show CDR1 as SGHRS and CDR2 as YFSETQ. CDR3 residues: CASSLGQGAPGNTIYF. The DNA of the CDR3 is TGCGCCAGCAGCCTGGGACAGGGGGCCCCTGGAAACACCATATATTTT.

This chain connects TRBV5-1 to TRBJ1-4, with D tentatively TRBD1 (5 bases). V was cut by 4 bases and J by 0 bases, with 10 bases left in between. Germline lookup yields CDR1 SGHRS and CDR2 YFSETQ. The CDR3 totals 15 residues. This CDR3 reads CASSPGTSTNEKLFF. CDR3 coding DNA: TGCGCCAGCAGCCCCGGGACTTCAACTAATGAAAAACTGTTTTTT.

CDR3 bases: TGTGCCAGCAGTTCAGGACAGGTTACTTTAGGGCAGTACTTC. Its protein product is CASSSGQVTLGQYF. The V and J genes are TRBV28 and TRBJ2-7; 7 nucleotides agree with TRBD1. This CDR3 is 14 amino acids long. Germline values: CDR1 MDHEN, CDR2 SYDVKM. V shed 4 bases, J shed 9 bases, and the junction held 12 bases outside the gene matches.